The T cell receptor beta chain under discussion was sequenced for a study of regulatory T cells in long-lasting Graves disease. Study-level information: The study enrolled newly diagnosed Graves' patients on antithyroid drugs under 3 months. Whole-study findings and limits: Persistent patients had a count of shared public clonotypes (around 2,700) that exceeded that of new patients (around 910). There were preferences for TRBV28, TRBJ1-2 and TRBJ2-5 in persistent disease.

iRepertoire HTBI primers and Arm-PCR of CDR3 regions built TCR beta libraries. TCRdb recomputed calls from the multiplex PCR reads with MiXCR, one row per CDR3 protein. The data hold around 250,000 distinct CDR3 sequences, with 20% to 25% observed a single time. The CDR3 totals 16 residues. Germline V gene data show CDR1 as SGHTS and CDR2 as YDEGEE. J was trimmed by 5 bases and V by 3 bases; bases with no gene match: 11. This clonotype has ten or more counts. Its cognate antigen is unknown. The time point here: newly diagnosed GD, antithyroid drugs for less than 3 months. After RNA was extracted from PBMCs, the TCR library was made from it.

This chain links TRBV5-8 with TRBJ2-5; TRBD1 matches at 9 bases. The sample here was peripheral blood mononuclear cells (PBMCs), taken at new diagnosis, from a patient treated with antithyroid drugs. The TCR sequence derives from a female donor with Graves disease. CDR3 bases: TGTGCCAGCAGCTGGGGGTTTCCGGGACAGGGCGAGACCCAGTACTTC. Its translation is CASSWGFPGQGETQYF.